These 13 T cell receptor beta chains originate from one sample sequenced in a study of CD8 T cells in ankylosing spondylitis. General study results and limits: For ankylosing spondylitis blood, a TCR beta motif of 7 or 8 highly homologous variants appeared characteristic.

Their specific antigens are unknown. TCRdb independently ran MiXCR on the 5' RACE reads; one entry per CDR3 protein. The data contain over 700,000 distinct CDR3 sequences, 15% to 20% of them singletons. Sequencing used blood, either unsorted or a sorted T cell fraction (not recorded which). These receptors were taken from a male donor with ankylosing spondylitis.

This clonotype was counted only a few times. J is TRBJ1-3 and V is TRBV4-1; D is possibly TRBD1 (5 bases). The CDR3 spans 14 residues. The V gene lost 5 bases and the J gene lost 6 bases, with 14 bases spanning the gap. Germline loops: CDR1 MGHRA, CDR2 YSYEKL. CDR3 in amino acids: CASSTQLRENTIYF. For the CDR3, the DNA is TGCGCCAGCAGCACCCAACTCAGGGAAAACACCATATATTTT.

In its sample, this clonotype was seen a few times. This chain connects TRBV2 to TRBJ1-4; D call uncertain. This CDR3 has 13 amino acids. CDR1 and CDR2 from the germline V gene are SNHLY and FYNNEI. The V end lost 0 bases, the J end lost 8 bases, and 7 bases lay between the germline ends. The CDR3 nucleotides read TGTGCCAGCAGTGAAGCGCGGTTCGAAAAACTGTTTTTT. Its translation is CASSEARFEKLFF. Full variable domain (missing parts from reference TRBV2 and TRBJ1-4): EPEVTQTPSHQVTQMGQEVILRCVPISNHLYFYWYRQILGQKVEFLVSFYNNEISEKSEIFDDQFSVERPDGSNFTLKIRSTKLEDSAMYFCASSEARFEKLFFGSGTQLSVL.

On this clonotype: Possible read error: a much larger clone is one base away. This rearrangement joins TRBV12-3 or TRBV12-4 to TRBJ2-5; D call uncertain. This CDR3 spans 11 amino acids. V lost 3 bases to trimming and J lost 6 bases, with 5 bases between them. CDR3 residues: CASSFMKTQYF. The CDR3, as DNA: TGTGCCAGCAGTTTCATGAAGACCCAGTACTTC.

The chain links TRBV29-1 to TRBJ2-7; 10 bases fit TRBD1. With 7 bases clipped from V and 8 bases from J, the junction kept 8 bases outside the gene matches. Germline values: CDR1 SQVTM, CDR2 ANQGSEA. The CDR3 is 12 amino acids. The CDR3 region is CSAGDRGTQQYF. The CDR3 DNA is TGCAGCGCCGGGGACAGGGGTACGCAGCAGTACTTC.

The table lists this clonotype with a few counts. The rearrangement links TRBV20-1 to TRBJ1-1; no clear D gene. CDR1 and CDR2 from the germline V gene are DFQATT and SNEGSKA (reference sequence). This CDR3 has 13 amino acids. Deletions cut 6 bases from V and 2 bases from J, with 13 bases between. The CDR3 bases are TGCAGTGCCATCCGGGAGACCAACACTGAAGCTTTCTTT. Amino acids: CSAIRETNTEAFF.

This clonotype was counted many times. This sequence joins TRBV12-3 or TRBV12-4 and TRBJ2-4; D might be TRBD1 (5 bases). V lost 7 bases and J 0 bases, leaving 13 bases between the germline ends. The CDR3 length is 15 residues. The CDR3: CASMDTNLAKNIQYF. The CDR3 DNA is TGTGCCAGCATGGACACCAACCTAGCCAAAAACATTCAGTACTTC.

The chain's CDR3 is CASSVDLAGYNEQFF. For the CDR3, the DNA is TGTGCCAGCAGCGTAGACCTAGCGGGATACAATGAGCAGTTCTTC. V usage is TRBV9 and J usage is TRBJ2-1; 9 bases line up with TRBD2. V was clipped by 0 bases and J by 4 bases; unmatched bases: 2. The CDR3 contains 15 residues. CDR1 is SGDLS and CDR2 is YYNGEE in the germline V gene.

The chain combines TRBV7-3 with TRBJ2-1; D remains ambiguous. This CDR3 region has 13 residues. The V gene lost 2 bases and the J gene lost 8 bases, with 10 bases spanning the gap. CDR1 and CDR2 (germline): SGHTA, FQGTGA. The CDR3 region has the DNA TGTGCCAGCAGCTTATCGGGCCGGGATGAGCAGTTCTTC. Amino acid sequence: CASSLSGRDEQFF.

The chain combines TRBV6-1 with TRBJ1-1, with D tentatively TRBD1 (5 bases). CDR1 MNHNS and CDR2 SASEGT come from the germline V gene. The CDR3 extends over 14 amino acids. Trimming took 3 bases from V and 3 from J, leaving 11 bases between them. The DNA of the CDR3 is TGTGCCAGCAGTGAGCAGGGTCTGCACACTGAAGCTTTCTTT. Its protein is CASSEQGLHTEAFF.

The chain joins TRBV20-1 to TRBJ2-7; D call uncertain. The CDR3 loop spans 14 amino acids. In germline, CDR1 is DFQATT, CDR2 SNEGSKA (reference sequence). The V end lost 5 bases, the J end lost 4 bases, and 18 bases lay between the germline ends. The CDR3 sequence is CSALDPFRVYEQYF. The CDR3 region has the DNA TGCAGTGCTTTGGACCCCTTTAGGGTTTACGAGCAGTACTTC.

This clonotype was counted a single time. The chain combines TRBV20-1 with TRBJ2-7; D perhaps matches TRBD1 (6 bases). This CDR3 region has 13 residues. V was clipped by 3 bases and J by 0 bases, with 9 bases between them. Germline lookup yields CDR1 DFQATT and CDR2 SNEGSKA (reference sequence). DNA of the CDR3: TGCAGTGCTAGGGGGACAAACTCCTACGAGCAGTACTTC. This translates into CSARGTNSYEQYF.

The J gene is TRBJ2-4, the V gene TRBV18; D gene uncertain. Trimming left V 4 bases short and J 1 base short, with 8 bases between. The CDR3 runs to 14 residues. Germline-derived CDR1 and CDR2 are KGHSH and LQKENI. The CDR3 here is CASSLEGAKNIQYF. The CDR3 bases are TGTGCCAGCTCACTGGAAGGGGCCAAAAACATTCAGTACTTC.

This clonotype appeared a few times. J is TRBJ1-1 and V is TRBV12-3 or TRBV12-4; TRBD1 agrees at 9 bases. This CDR3 is 16 amino acids long. Unmatched junction bases numbered 12, after V lost 7 bases and J lost 3 bases. This CDR3 is CASIPSTGGQDTEAFF. The CDR3 DNA sequence: TGTGCCAGCATTCCTTCGACAGGGGGTCAGGACACTGAAGCTTTCTTT.